This T cell receptor (beta chain) was recorded in a study of blood T cell repertoires in COVID-19. Turning to the study itself: The cDNA or gDNA used as material had been derived from T cells, B-cell-depleted T cells, or PBMCs.

Original handling: By means of reference gene primer amplification, nucleated cell counts were estimated. The method was immunoSEQ multiplex PCR; TCRdb's version includes in-frame clones alone and lacks a portion of them. V, J and clone size derive from that table, while D and trimming were established from the DNA sequence. The table includes fewer than 200,000 clones, approximately 85% detected once. CDR1 SGHDN and CDR2 FVKESK come from the germline V gene. Trimming shortened V by 1 base and J by 4 bases, and 17 bases separated the two germline ends. The CDR3 is 16 amino acids. The sequence derives from a woman older than 75 with acute or convalescent COVID-19. The sample comprised peripheral blood. The J gene is TRBJ2-7, the V gene TRBV14; no clear D. The CDR3 sequence is CASSQVSAGSSYEQYF. The CDR3 nucleotides read TGTGCCAGCAGCCAAGTTTCAGCAGGCTCCTCTTACGAGCAGTACTTC.